One T cell receptor (beta chain) is described in this entry. Only in-frame clones appear in the TCRdb table, and some are missing; sequencing was by immunoSEQ multiplex PCR. The sample contains about 60,000 clones, approximately 86% of which appear only once. These data belong to a study of OX40 agonist ivuxolimab in advanced cancers. Per the germline V gene, CDR1 is KGHSH and CDR2 is LQKENI. Trimming stripped 2 bases from V and 4 bases from J, with 6 bases between. CDR3 length equals 14 residues. The genes are TRBV18 and TRBJ2-6, with D uncertain. The origin of this receptor is an adult with an advanced solid tumor such as melanoma, head and neck, liver or kidney cancer. The input for sequencing was CD4+ or CD8+ T cells sorted from blood, taken in a trial of the OX40 agonist ivuxolimab. CDR3 residues: CASSPGLGANVLTF. CDR3 in DNA: TGTGCCAGCTCACCAGGGTTGGGGGCCAACGTCCTGACTTTC.